Only a few counts were recorded for the clone carrying this TCR beta chain. The antigen remains undetermined. This sample is part of a study of CD4 T cells in relation to SARS-CoV-2 and coronaviruses. Naive and memory CD4+ T cells were cultured with CEF, then survey-sequenced. Measured with immunoSEQ multiplex PCR; TCRdb has only the in-frame clones, and not every one. The sample shows tens of thousands of clones, over 75% of them seen only once. This TCR was sampled from an adult with COVID-19. The sequenced sample consisted of naive CD4+ T cells from PBMCs, cultured in vitro. Subset of the sample: naive CD4+ T cells isolated by negative enrichment.

DNA of the CDR3: TGTGCCAGCAGCTTCCCGACTAGCGTTATCCGGGATGAGCAGTTCTTC. It yields the protein CASSFPTSVIRDEQFF. The rearrangement links TRBV7-9 to TRBJ2-1; 8 nucleotides align to TRBD2. The CDR3 sequence is 16 residues long. V was pared by 3 bases and J by 8 bases, with 12 bases of the junction left unmatched. CDR1 SEHNR and CDR2 FQNEAQ come from the germline V gene (reference sequence).